One and the same sample provided the 14 T cell receptor beta chains below, sequenced in a study of a mutant IDH1 vaccine in newly diagnosed glioma. The protocol was immunoSEQ multiplex PCR, while the TCRdb copy is restricted to in-frame clones and leaves out a portion. Of 20,000 to 25,000 clones in the sample, roughly 85% were seen once. Time point given: week 11, during vaccination. Doses of 300 ug of mutant IDH1 20-mer peptide were given with topical imiquimod. These TCRs' antigens remain unknown. This sample comprised PBMCs, obtained from a glioma patient whose treatment included an IDH1 peptide vaccine. These receptors were collected from a man in his forties or fifties with glioma.

V and J are TRBV30 and TRBJ1-5; D remains unclear. V dropped 0 bases and J dropped 4 bases, with 7 bases sitting between them. The length of the CDR3 is 13 residues. Germline CDR1 GTSNPN, CDR2 SVGIG (reference sequence). The CDR3 sequence: CAWSVELNQPQHF. CDR3 coding DNA: TGTGCCTGGAGTGTAGAGCTAAATCAGCCCCAGCATTTT.

CDR3 nucleotide sequence: TGTGCCAGCAGTTCCGGCCGGGGCAATCAGCCCCAGCATTTT. Its protein product is CASSSGRGNQPQHF. The genes are TRBV27 and TRBJ1-5; no definite D call. V lost 4 bases and J 2 bases, leaving 9 bases between the germline ends. CDR1 is MNHEY and CDR2 is SMNVEV in the germline V gene (reference sequence). The CDR3 is 14 amino acids.

The count of this clone is one. The rearrangement joins TRBV5-5 to TRBJ2-3, with 10 nucleotides matching TRBD2. The trim removed 2 bases at V and 6 bases at J, leaving 6 bases unmatched. The CDR3 totals 15 residues. Per the germline V gene, CDR1 is SGHKS and CDR2 is YYEKEE (reference sequence). For the CDR3, the DNA is TGTGCCAGCAGCTTAGGTACTAGCGGGACCGATACGCAGTATTTT. It translates to CASSLGTSGTDTQYF.

The J gene is TRBJ1-4, the V gene TRBV18; D not resolved. The germline gives CDR1 KGHSH, CDR2 LQKENI. There are 13 residues in the CDR3. V was trimmed by 1 base and J by 7 bases, leaving 7 bases between them. CDR3 sequence reads: CASSPRSPEKLFF. The CDR3 DNA follows: TGTGCCAGCTCACCACGGAGTCCTGAAAAACTGTTTTTT.

The chain combines TRBV21-1 with TRBJ2-3. TRBV21-1 is termed a pseudogene. This CDR3 spans 13 amino acids. The CDR3 sequence is CASSKAGPDTQYF. In nucleotides, the CDR3 is TGTGCCAGCAGCAAAGCGGGACCAGATACGCAGTATTTT.

The chain uses TRBV7-2 and TRBJ1-2; D unresolved. The CDR3 length is 13 residues. CDR1 and CDR2 from the germline V gene are SGHTA and FQGNSA. The ends were cut back, 1 base at V and 5 bases at J, with 8 bases in the middle. As DNA, the CDR3 is TGTGCCAGCAGCTTAGGCCCGCCGTATGGCTACACCTTC. It specifies CASSLGPPYGYTF.

The chain combines TRBV7-9 with TRBJ1-1, with D possibly matching TRBD1 (5 bases). V was pared by 5 bases and J by 0 bases, with 16 bases between. From germline, CDR1 is SEHNR and CDR2 FQNEAQ (reference sequence). There are 16 residues in the CDR3. The CDR3 coding sequence is TGTGCCAGCAGCAGTCGAGACAGCCCCATGAACACTGAAGCTTTCTTT. It translates to CASSSRDSPMNTEAFF.

The rearrangement links TRBV14 to TRBJ2-1, with D maybe TRBD2 (6 bases). The CDR3 is 16 residues long. Between the trimmed V and J ends, which lost 0 bases and 4 bases, there was a span of 13 bases. In germline, CDR1 is SGHDN, CDR2 FVKESK. This CDR3 reads CASSQDKSRDYNEQFF. CDR3 nucleotide sequence: TGTGCCAGCAGCCAAGATAAATCGCGGGATTACAATGAGCAGTTCTTC.

The chain uses TRBV6-1 and TRBJ2-7; no clear D. Looked up from germline, CDR1 is MNHNS and CDR2 is SASEGT. The ends were cut back, 8 bases at V and 2 bases at J, with 10 bases in the middle. The CDR3 has 12 amino acids. The CDR3 protein is CASSATAYEQYF. The DNA of the CDR3 is TGTGCCAGCTCAGCCACCGCCTACGAGCAGTACTTC.

The chain has TRBV19 and TRBJ2-3, with TRBD2 matching over 12 bases. Germline trimming cut 3 bases from V and 4 bases from J; bases unmatched to any gene: 11. CDR1 LNHDA and CDR2 SQIVND come from the germline V gene (reference sequence). CDR3 length: 18 amino acids. CDR3 DNA sequence: TGTGCCAGTAGTATGGAACCCAAACTAGCGGGAGGCCCAGATACGCAGTATTTT. Its protein product is CASSMEPKLAGGPDTQYF.

This chain connects TRBV5-8 to TRBJ2-7, with 7 bases matching TRBD1. Trimming at V came to 5 bases and at J to 0 bases, leaving 8 bases not matched to a gene. There are 15 residues in the CDR3. Germline CDR1 reads SGHTS; CDR2 reads YDEGEE. The CDR3 here is CASSFPQGVSYEQYF. Here the CDR3 DNA reads TGTGCCAGCAGTTTCCCCCAGGGGGTCTCCTACGAGCAGTACTTC. Using reference TRBV5-8 and TRBJ2-7 for the parts outside the CDR3, the full variable domain is EAGVTQSPTHLIKTRGQQATLRCSPISGHTSVYWYQQALGLGLQFLLWYDEGEERNRGNFPPRFSGRQFPNYSSELNVNALELEDSALYLCASSFPQGVSYEQYFGPGTRLTVT.

V gene TRBV18 combines with J gene TRBJ1-1; D is unresolved. The CDR3 is 13 amino acids. From germline, CDR1 is KGHSH and CDR2 LQKENI. The V end lost 4 bases, the J end lost 4 bases, and 10 bases lay between the germline ends. The CDR3 DNA reads TGTGCCAGCTCACGAGACCGAGGCACTGAAGCTTTCTTT. Its protein is CASSRDRGTEAFF.

V is TRBV11-3 and J is TRBJ2-5, with TRBD2 as a possible D gene (6 bases). V lost 3 bases and J lost 3, with 11 bases in between. Germline V gene sequence: CDR1 SGHNT, CDR2 YENEEA. The CDR3 is 14 residues long. The CDR3 DNA is TGTGCCAGCAGCTTGGGACTGGGGAAAGAGACCCAGTACTTC. Protein: CASSLGLGKETQYF.

In this sample, this clone turned up once. The J gene is TRBJ2-1, the V gene TRBV5-6; D perhaps matches TRBD2 (5 bases). The germline V gene encodes CDR1 SGHDT and CDR2 YYEEEE. V was shortened by 2 bases and J by 0 bases, with 15 bases between the two germline ends. This CDR3 region has 17 residues. The CDR3 is CASSLNRERGSYNEQFF. The CDR3 nucleotides read TGTGCCAGCAGCTTAAACCGGGAACGGGGCTCCTACAATGAGCAGTTCTTC.